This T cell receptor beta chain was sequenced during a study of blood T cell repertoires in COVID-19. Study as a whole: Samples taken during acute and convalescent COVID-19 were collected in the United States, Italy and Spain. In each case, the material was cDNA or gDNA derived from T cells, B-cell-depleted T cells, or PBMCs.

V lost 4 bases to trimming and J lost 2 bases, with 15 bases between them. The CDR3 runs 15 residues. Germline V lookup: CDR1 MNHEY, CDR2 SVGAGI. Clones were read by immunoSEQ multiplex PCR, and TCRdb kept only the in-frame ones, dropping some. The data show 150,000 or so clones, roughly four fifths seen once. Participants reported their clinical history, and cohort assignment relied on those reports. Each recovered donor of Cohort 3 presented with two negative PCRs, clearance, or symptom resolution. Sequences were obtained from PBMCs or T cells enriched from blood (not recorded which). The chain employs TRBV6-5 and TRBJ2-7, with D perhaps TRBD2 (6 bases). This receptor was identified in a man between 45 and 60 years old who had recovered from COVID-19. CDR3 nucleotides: TGTGCCAGCAGTTCCCCCGGCGGGGAAACCTACGAGCAGTACTTC. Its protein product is CASSSPGGETYEQYF.